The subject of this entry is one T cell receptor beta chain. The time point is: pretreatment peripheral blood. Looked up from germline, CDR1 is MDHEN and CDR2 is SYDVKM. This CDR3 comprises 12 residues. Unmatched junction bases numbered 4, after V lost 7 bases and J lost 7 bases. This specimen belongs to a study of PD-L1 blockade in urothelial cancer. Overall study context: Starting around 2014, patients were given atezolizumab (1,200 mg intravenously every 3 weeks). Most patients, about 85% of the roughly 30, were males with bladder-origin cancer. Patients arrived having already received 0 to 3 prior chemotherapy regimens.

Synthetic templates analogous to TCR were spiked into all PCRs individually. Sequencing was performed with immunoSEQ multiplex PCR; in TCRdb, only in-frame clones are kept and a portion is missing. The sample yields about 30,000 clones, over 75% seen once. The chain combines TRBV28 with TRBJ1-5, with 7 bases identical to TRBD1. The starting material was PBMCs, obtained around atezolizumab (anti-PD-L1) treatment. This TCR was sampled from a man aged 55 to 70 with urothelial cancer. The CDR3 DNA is TGTGCCAGCATACAGGGGAGCCAGCCCCAGCATTTT. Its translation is CASIQGSQPQHF.